A single T cell receptor beta chain is shown here with its context. The same CDR3 is also encoded by other DNA sequences in this sample. This record comes from a study of cytomegalovirus exposure and HLA in healthy donors. CDR3 length: 14 residues. Trimming removed 5 bases from V and 4 bases from J; junction bases left unmatched: 4. The V gene's germline CDR1 is LNHDA and CDR2 SQIVND (reference sequence). Primers: 60 Vbeta forward and 13 Jbeta reverse. Measured with immunoSEQ multiplex PCR; TCRdb has only the in-frame clones, and not every one. The sample has about 140,000 clones, 75% to 80% seen once.

Sequencing was performed on PBMCs. The chain links TRBV19 to TRBJ2-1; 8 bases match TRBD1. The clonotype comes from a man aged 18 to 29 in good health and CMV-seronegative. The CDR3 DNA follows: TGTGCCAGTAGTTTGGGACAGGCGTACAATGAGCAGTTCTTC. Amino acid sequence: CASSLGQAYNEQFF. The whole variable domain, remainder taken from reference TRBV19 and TRBJ2-1, is DGGITQSPKYLFRKEGQNVTLSCEQNLNHDAMYWYRQDPGQGLRLIYYSQIVNDFQKGDIAEGYSVSREKKESFPLTVTSAQKNPTAFYLCASSLGQAYNEQFFGPGTRLTVL.